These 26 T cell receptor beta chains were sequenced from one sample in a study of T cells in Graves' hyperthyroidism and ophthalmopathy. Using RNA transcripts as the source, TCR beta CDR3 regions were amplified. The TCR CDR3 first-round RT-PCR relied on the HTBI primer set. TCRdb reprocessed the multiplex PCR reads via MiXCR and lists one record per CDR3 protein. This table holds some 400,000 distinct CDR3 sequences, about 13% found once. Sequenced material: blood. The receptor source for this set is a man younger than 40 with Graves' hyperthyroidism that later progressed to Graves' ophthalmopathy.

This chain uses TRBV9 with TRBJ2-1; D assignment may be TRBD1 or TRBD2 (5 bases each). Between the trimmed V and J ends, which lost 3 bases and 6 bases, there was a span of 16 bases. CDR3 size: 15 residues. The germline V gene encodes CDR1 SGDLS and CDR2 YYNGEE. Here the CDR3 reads CASSEGTTSLNEQFF. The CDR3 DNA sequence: TGTGCCAGCAGCGAGGGGACGACGTCCCTCAATGAGCAGTTCTTC.

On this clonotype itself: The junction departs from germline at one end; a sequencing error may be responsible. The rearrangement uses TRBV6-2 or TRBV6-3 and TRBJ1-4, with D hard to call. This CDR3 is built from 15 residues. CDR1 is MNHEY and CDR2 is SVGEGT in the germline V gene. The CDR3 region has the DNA TGTGCCAGCATCCCGAGCGGGATTACTAATGAAAAACTGTCTTTT. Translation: CASIPSGITNEKLSF.

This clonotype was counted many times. The CDR3, as DNA: TGCAGTGCTAGTGAGCGGGGGGGGATAAAGGAGACCCAGTACTTC. As protein: CSASERGGIKETQYF. The chain has TRBV20-1 and TRBJ2-5, with 10 bases fitting TRBD2. Germline CDR1 and CDR2: DFQATT and SNEGSKA (reference sequence). The CDR3 is 15 amino acids. Losses at the gene ends were 3 bases for V and 5 bases for J; bases not matched to a gene: 9.

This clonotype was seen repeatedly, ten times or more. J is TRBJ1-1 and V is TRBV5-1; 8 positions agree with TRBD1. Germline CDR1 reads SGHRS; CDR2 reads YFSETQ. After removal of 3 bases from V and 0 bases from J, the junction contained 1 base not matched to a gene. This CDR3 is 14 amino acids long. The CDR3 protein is CASSWGQVNTEAFF. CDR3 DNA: TGCGCCAGCAGCTGGGGACAGGTGAACACTGAAGCTTTCTTT.

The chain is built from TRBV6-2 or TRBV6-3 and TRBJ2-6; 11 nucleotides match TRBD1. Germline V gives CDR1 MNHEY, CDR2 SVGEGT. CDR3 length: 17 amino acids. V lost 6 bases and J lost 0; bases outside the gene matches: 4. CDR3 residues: CASRGQGVASGANVLTF. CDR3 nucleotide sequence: TGTGCCAGCAGGGGACAGGGGGTGGCCTCTGGGGCCAACGTCCTGACTTTC.

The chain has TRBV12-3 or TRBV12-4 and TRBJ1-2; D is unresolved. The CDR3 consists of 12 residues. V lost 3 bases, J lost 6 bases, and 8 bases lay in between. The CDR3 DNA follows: TGTGCCAGCAGTTTTCGAGGGCATGGCTACACCTTC. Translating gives CASSFRGHGYTF.

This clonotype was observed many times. CDR3 in amino acids: CASSVFVTGQETQYF. DNA of the CDR3: TGTGCCAGCAGCGTATTCGTGACAGGTCAAGAGACCCAGTACTTC. The rearrangement joins TRBV9 to TRBJ2-5; TRBD1 might be the D (6 bases). The ends were cut back, 1 base at V and 2 bases at J, with 12 bases in the middle. Looked up from germline, CDR1 is SGDLS and CDR2 is YYNGEE. CDR3 length equals 15 residues.

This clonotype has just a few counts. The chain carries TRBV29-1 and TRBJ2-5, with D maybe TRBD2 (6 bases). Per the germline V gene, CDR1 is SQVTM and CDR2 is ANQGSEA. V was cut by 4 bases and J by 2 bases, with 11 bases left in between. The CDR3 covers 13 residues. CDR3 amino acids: CSVAGLIQETQYF. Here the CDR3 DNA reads TGCAGCGTTGCGGGACTTATTCAAGAGACCCAGTACTTC.

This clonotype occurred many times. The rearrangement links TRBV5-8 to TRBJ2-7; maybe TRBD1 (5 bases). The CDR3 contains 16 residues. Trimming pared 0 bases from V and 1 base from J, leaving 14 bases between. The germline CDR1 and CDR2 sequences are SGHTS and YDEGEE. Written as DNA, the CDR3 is TGTGCCAGCAGCTTGGCCCAGGGCCTTTCTTCCTACGAGCAGTACTTC. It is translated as CASSLAQGLSSYEQYF.

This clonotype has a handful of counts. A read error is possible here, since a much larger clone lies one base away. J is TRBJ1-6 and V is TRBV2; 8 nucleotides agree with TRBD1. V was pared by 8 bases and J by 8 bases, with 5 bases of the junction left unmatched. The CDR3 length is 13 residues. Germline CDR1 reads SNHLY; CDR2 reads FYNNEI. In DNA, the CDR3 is TGTGCCAGCCGGACAGGGTATGATTCACCCCTCCACTTT. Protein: CASRTGYDSPLHF.

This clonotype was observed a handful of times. Here the CDR3 DNA reads TGCAGTGCTAGAGATTTCCTAGCGGGAGACCAAGAGACCCAGTACTTC. It codes for CSARDFLAGDQETQYF. The chain couples TRBV20-1 to TRBJ2-5, with 10 bases that match TRBD2. The V segment lost 0 bases and the J segment 0 bases; nucleotides outside the gene matches: 4. Germline values: CDR1 DFQATT, CDR2 SNEGSKA (reference sequence). The CDR3 spans 16 residues.

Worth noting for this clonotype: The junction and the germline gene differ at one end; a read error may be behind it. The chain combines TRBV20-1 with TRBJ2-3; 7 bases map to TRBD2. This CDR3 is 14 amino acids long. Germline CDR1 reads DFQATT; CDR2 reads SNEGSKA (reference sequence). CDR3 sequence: CSAGDGGGADTQYF. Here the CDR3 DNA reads TGCAGTGCTGGAGATGGGGGGGGGGCAGATACGCAGTATTTT.

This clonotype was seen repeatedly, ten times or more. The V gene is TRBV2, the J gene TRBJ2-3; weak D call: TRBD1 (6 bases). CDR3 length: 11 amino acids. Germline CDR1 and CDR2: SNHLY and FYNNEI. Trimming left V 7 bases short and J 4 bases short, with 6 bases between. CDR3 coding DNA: TGTGCCAGCAAGGGGGCAGATACGCAGTATTTT. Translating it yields CASKGADTQYF.

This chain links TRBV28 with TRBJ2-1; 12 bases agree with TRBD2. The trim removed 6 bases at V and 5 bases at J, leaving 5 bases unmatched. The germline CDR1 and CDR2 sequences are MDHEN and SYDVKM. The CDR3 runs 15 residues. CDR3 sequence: CASSQLAGGNNEQFF. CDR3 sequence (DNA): TGTGCCAGCAGCCAGCTAGCGGGGGGGAACAATGAGCAGTTCTTC.

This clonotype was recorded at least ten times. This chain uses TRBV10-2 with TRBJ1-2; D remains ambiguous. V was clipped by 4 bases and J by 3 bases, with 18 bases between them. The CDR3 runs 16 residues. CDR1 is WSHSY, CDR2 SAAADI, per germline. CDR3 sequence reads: CASSGGSLIIDYGYTF. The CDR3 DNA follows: TGCGCCAGCAGTGGTGGGTCACTAATAATAGACTATGGCTACACCTTC.

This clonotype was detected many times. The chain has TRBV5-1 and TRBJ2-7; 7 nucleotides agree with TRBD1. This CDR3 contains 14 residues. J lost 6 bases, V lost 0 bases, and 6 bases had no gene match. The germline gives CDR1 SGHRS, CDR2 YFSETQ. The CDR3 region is CASSLVLRDSEQYF. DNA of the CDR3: TGCGCCAGCAGCTTGGTTCTCAGGGACAGCGAGCAGTACTTC.

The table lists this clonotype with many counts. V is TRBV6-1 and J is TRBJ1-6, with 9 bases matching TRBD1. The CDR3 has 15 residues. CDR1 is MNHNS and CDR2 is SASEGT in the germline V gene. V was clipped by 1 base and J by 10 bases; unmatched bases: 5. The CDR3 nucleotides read TGTGCCAGCAGTGAAGACAGGGGGCAAAACTCACCCCTCCACTTT. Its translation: CASSEDRGQNSPLHF.

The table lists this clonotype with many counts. In DNA, the CDR3 is TGTGCCAGCAGTTTGAGGAGGGGAGAAAACTATGGCTACACCTTC. Amino acids: CASSLRRGENYGYTF. This sequence joins TRBV27 and TRBJ1-2; possible D gene TRBD1, 5 bases. Germline V lookup: CDR1 MNHEY, CDR2 SMNVEV (reference sequence). Deletions cut 3 bases from V and 2 bases from J, with 13 bases between. The length of the CDR3 is 15 residues.

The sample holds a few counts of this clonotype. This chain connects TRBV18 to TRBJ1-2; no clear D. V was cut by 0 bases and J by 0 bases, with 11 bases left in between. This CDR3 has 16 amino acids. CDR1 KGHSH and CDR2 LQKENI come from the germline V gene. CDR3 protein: CASSPPATLANYGYTF. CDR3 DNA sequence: TGTGCCAGCTCACCACCAGCGACCCTGGCTAACTATGGCTACACCTTC.

The CDR3 sequence is CSARDHEGGYTEAFF. DNA of the CDR3: TGCAGTGCTAGAGATCACGAGGGTGGGTACACTGAAGCTTTCTTT. This chain links TRBV20-1 with TRBJ1-1; no clear D. The V end was cut by 0 bases, the J end by 3 bases, with 14 bases between. Germline V lookup: CDR1 DFQATT, CDR2 SNEGSKA (reference sequence). CDR3 length: 15 amino acids.

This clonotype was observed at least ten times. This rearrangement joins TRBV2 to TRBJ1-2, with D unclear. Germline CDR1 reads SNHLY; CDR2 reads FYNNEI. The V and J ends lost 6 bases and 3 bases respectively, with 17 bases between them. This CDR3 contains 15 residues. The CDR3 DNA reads TGTGCCAGCAGGGCACCACCCCAGGAATACTATGGCTACACCTTC. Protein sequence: CASRAPPQEYYGYTF.

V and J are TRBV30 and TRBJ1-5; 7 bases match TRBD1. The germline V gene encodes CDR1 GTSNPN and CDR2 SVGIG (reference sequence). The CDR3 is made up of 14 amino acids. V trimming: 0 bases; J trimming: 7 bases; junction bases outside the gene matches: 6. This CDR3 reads CAWSVLGGGQPQHF. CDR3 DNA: TGTGCCTGGAGTGTTTTAGGGGGCGGGCAGCCCCAGCATTTT.

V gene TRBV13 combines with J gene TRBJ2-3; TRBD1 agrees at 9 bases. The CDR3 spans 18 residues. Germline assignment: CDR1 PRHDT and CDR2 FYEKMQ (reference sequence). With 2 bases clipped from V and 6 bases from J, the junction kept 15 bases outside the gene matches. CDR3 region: CASSLRPLGTGPLDTQYF. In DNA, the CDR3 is TGTGCCAGCAGCTTAAGACCCCTCGGGACAGGGCCTTTGGATACGCAGTATTTT.

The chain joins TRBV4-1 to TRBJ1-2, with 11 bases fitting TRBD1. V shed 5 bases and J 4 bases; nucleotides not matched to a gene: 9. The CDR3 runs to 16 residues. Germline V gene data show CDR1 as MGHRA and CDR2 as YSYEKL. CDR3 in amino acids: CASSKIGQGAGYGYTF. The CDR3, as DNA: TGCGCCAGCAGCAAGATCGGACAGGGGGCTGGCTATGGCTACACCTTC.

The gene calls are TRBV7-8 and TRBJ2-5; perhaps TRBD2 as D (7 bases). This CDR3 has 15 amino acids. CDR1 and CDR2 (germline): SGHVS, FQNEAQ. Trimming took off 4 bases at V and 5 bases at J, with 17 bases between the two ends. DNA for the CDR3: TGTGCCAGCAGCTGGGGGGGGGGGCGGGGGGAGACCCAGTACTTC. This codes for CASSWGGGRGETQYF.

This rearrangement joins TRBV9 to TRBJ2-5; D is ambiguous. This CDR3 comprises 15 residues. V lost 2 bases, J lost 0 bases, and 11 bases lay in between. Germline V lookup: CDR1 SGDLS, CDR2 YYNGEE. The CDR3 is CASSVDGSYQETQYF. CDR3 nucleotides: TGTGCCAGCAGCGTCGATGGCAGTTACCAAGAGACCCAGTACTTC.